This T cell receptor beta chain originates from a study of human T cells and chemical hapten exposure. Study-level information: Per-sample TCR yield variation was attributed mainly to small pooled library volume differences.

It was the library that attached unique molecular identifiers to individual cDNA molecules. TCRdb reprocessed the RACE reads via MiXCR and lists one record per CDR3 protein. This table has under 90,000 distinct CDR3 sequences, 8.5% appearing once. Time point of the sample: patch test 2, 6 weeks after DPC sensitization. Stated treatment: therapeutic diphenylcyclopropenone sensitization with weekly scalp DPC. Each patch-test visit's blood sample preceded patch application. The V segment lost 4 bases and the J segment 2 bases; nucleotides outside the gene matches: 4. CDR1 and CDR2 from the germline V gene are SGHDT and YYEEEE. CDR3 size: 15 residues.

J is TRBJ1-2 and V is TRBV5-6, with 11 bases fitting TRBD1. The sequencing here drew on whole blood, taken in connection with sensitization to the hapten diphenylcyclopropenone (DPC). The source of this sequence is a woman in her forties or fifties with alopecia areata. Some clones in this sample may be carry-over from other donors' samples. The CDR3, as DNA: TGTGCCAGCAGCAATAGGGACAGGGGGAACTATGGCTACACCTTC. Translating gives CASSNRDRGNYGYTF.